The clone carrying this T cell receptor (beta chain) was observed many times. Via MiXCR, TCRdb re-called the reads, giving one row per CDR3 protein. The table has 200,000 to 300,000 distinct CDR3 sequences, 8% to 9.5% seen once. The ends were cut back, 4 bases at V and 5 bases at J, with 14 bases in the middle. Germline-derived CDR1 and CDR2 are SGHTA and FQGNSA. The CDR3 is 14 residues long. The data were obtained in a study of T cell repertoires in cytomegalovirus infection. About the research overall: CMV infection and matching HLA type were both indicated by public TCR beta signatures.

The sequence came from a human donor in good health (CMV status not recorded). Some clones in this sample may be carry-over from other donors' samples. Sequenced input: PBMCs. The chain couples TRBV7-2 to TRBJ1-1, with a weak D call TRBD1 (5 bases). The CDR3 nucleotides are TGTGCCAGCAGCTCGCGGGACCGTAGGACTGAAGCTTTCTTT. Translated, it gives CASSSRDRRTEAFF. The whole variable domain, remainder taken from reference TRBV7-2 and TRBJ1-1, is GAGVSQSPSNKVTEKGKDVELRCDPISGHTALYWYRQSLGQGLEFLIYFQGNSAPDKSGLPSDRFSAERTGGSVSTLTIQRTQQEDSAVYLCASSSRDRRTEAFFGQGTRLTVV.